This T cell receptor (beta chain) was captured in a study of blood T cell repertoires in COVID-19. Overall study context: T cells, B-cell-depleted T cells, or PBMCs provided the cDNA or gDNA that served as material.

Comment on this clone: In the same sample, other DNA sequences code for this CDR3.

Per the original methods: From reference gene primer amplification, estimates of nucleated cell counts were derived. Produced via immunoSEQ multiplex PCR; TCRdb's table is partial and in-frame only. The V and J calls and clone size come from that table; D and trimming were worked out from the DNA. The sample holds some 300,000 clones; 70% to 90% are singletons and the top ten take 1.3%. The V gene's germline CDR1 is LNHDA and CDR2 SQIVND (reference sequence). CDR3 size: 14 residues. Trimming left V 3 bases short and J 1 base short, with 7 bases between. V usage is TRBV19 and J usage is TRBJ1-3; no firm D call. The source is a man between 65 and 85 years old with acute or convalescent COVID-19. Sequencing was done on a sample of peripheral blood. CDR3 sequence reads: CASSITGSGNTIYF. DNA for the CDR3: TGTGCCAGTAGTATCACGGGGTCTGGAAACACCATATATTTT.